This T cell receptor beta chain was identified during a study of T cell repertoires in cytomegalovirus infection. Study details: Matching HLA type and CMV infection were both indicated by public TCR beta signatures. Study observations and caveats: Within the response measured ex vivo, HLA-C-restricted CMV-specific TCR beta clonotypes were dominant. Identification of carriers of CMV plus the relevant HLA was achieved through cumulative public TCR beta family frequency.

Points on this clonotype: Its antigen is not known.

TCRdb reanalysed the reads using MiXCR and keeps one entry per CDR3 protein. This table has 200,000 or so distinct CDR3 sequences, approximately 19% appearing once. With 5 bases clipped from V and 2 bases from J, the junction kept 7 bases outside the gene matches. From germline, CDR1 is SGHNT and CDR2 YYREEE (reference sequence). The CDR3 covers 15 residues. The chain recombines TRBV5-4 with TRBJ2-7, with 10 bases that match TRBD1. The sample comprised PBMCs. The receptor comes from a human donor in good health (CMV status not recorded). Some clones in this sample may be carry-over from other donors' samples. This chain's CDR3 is CASRRDRGTPYEQYF. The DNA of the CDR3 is TGTGCCAGCAGACGGGACAGGGGTACTCCCTACGAGCAGTACTTC.